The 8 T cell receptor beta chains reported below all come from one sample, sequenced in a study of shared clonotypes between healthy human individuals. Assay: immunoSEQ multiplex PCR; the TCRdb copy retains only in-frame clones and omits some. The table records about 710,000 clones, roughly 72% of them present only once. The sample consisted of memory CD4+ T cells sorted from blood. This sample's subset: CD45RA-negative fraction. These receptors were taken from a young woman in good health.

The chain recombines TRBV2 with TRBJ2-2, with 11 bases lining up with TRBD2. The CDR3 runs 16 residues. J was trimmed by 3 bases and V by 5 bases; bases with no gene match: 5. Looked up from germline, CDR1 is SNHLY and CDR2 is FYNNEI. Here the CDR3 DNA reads TGTGCCAGCAGTCAACTAGCGGGAGCTTACACCGGGGAGCTGTTTTTT. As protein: CASSQLAGAYTGELFF.

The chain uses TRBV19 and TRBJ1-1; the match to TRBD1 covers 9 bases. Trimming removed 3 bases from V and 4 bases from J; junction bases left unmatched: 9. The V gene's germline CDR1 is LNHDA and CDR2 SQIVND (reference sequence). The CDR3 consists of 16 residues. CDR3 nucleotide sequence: TGTGCCAGTAGTATCGTACAGGGGGCTGGGAGCACTGAAGCTTTCTTT. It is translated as CASSIVQGAGSTEAFF. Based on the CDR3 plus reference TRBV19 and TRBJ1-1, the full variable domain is DGGITQSPKYLFRKEGQNVTLSCEQNLNHDAMYWYRQDPGQGLRLIYYSQIVNDFQKGDIAEGYSVSREKKESFPLTVTSAQKNPTAFYLCASSIVQGAGSTEAFFGQGTRLTVV.

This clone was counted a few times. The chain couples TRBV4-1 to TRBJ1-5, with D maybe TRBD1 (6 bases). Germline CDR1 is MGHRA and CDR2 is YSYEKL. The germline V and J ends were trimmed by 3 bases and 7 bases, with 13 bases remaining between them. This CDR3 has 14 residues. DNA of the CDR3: TGCGCCAGCAGCCAGGACACAGGGCGCCAGCCCCAGCATTTT. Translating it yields CASSQDTGRQPQHF.

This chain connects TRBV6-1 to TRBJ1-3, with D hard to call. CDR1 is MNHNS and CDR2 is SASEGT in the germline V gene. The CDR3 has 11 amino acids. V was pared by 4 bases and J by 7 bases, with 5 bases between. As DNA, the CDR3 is TGTGCCAGCAGTGTTGAGAACACCATATATTTT. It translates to CASSVENTIYF.

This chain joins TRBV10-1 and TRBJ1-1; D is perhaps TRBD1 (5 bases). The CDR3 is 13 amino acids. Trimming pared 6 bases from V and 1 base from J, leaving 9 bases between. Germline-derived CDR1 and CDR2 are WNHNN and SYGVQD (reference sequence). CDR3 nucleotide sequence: TGCGCCAGCAGGGACACTCCGAACACTGAAGCTTTCTTT. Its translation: CASRDTPNTEAFF.

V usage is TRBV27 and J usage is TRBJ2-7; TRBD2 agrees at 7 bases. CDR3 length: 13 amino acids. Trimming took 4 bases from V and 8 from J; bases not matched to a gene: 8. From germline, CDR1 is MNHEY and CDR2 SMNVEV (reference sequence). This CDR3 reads CASSYRGDSKQYF. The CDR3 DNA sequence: TGTGCCAGCAGTTATCGGGGGGACTCTAAGCAGTACTTC.

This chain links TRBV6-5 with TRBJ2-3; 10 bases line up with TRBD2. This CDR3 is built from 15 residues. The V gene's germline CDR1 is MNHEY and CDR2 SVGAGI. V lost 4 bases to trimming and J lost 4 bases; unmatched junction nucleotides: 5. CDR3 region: CASSLTSGRPDTQYF. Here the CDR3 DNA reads TGTGCCAGCAGTTTGACTAGCGGGCGTCCAGATACGCAGTATTTT.

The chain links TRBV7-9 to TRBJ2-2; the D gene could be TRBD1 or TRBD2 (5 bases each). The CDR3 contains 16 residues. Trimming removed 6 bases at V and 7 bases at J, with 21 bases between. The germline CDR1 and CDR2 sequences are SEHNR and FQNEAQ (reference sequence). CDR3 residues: CASRPDGGEVGGELFF. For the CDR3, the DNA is TGTGCCAGCAGGCCAGATGGGGGTGAGGTCGGCGGGGAGCTGTTTTTT.